This T cell receptor beta chain was identified during a study of HIV-infected patients and healthy controls. In germline, CDR1 is SGHRS, CDR2 YFSETQ. Trimming took 7 bases from V and 6 from J; bases not matched to a gene: 10. CDR3 length: 15 residues. This clonotype has only a few counts. MiXCR was run by TCRdb on the 5' RACE reads, yielding one entry per CDR3 protein. The sample contains around 64,000 distinct CDR3 sequences, around 17% of which appear only once. What was sequenced was CD4+ T cells from blood. The clonotype was recovered from a human donor in good health. V and J are TRBV5-1 and TRBJ2-1, with TRBD2 matching over 10 bases. CDR3 region: CASSISGTSVNEQFF. CDR3 nucleotide sequence: TGCGCCAGCTCCATTTCCGGGACTAGCGTCAATGAGCAGTTCTTC.